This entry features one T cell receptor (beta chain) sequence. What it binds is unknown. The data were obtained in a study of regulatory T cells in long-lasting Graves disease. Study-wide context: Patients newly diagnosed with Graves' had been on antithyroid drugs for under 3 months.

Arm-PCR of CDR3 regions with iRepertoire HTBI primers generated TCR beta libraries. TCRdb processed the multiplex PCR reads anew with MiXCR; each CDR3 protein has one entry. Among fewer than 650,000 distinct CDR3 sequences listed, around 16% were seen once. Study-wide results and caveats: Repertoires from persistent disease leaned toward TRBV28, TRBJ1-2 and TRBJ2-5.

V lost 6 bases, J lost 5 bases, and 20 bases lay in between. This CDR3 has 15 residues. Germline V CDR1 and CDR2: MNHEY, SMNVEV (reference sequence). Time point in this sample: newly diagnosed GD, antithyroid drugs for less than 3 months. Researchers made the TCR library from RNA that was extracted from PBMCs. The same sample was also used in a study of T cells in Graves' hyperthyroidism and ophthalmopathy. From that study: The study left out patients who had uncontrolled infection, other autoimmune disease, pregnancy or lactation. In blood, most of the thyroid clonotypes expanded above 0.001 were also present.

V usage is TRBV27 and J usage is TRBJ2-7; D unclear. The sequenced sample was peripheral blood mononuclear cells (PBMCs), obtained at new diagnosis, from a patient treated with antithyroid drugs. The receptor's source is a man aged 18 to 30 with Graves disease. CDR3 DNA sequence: TGTGCCAGCAGCCATATCGACACTTGGACGAACGAGCAGTACTTC. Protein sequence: CASSHIDTWTNEQYF.